Listed here are 7 T cell receptor beta chains from one sample, sequenced in a study of blood T cell repertoires in COVID-19. Clones were sequenced by immunoSEQ multiplex PCR, and TCRdb holds only the in-frame ones, with some missing. The profile covers roughly 300,000 clones, with more than 70% appearing a single time and 5% to 7% taken by the ten largest. Sequenced sample: peripheral blood. The receptors originated from a man younger than 35 who had recovered from COVID-19.

This sequence joins TRBV9 and TRBJ1-2; 8 bases align to TRBD1. Trimming removed 3 bases from V and 0 bases from J; junction bases left unmatched: 4. The germline gives CDR1 SGDLS, CDR2 YYNGEE. This CDR3 is 15 amino acids long. CDR3 amino acids: CASSEGTGANYGYTF. For the CDR3, the DNA is TGTGCCAGCAGCGAGGGGACAGGAGCTAACTATGGCTACACCTTC. The variable domain in full, with the rest retrieved from reference TRBV9 and TRBJ1-2, is DSGVTQTPKHLITATGQRVTLRCSPRSGDLSVYWYQQSLDQGLQFLIQYYNGEERAKGNILERFSAQQFPDLHSELNLSSLELGDSALYFCASSEGTGANYGYTFGSGTRLTVV.

The chain combines TRBV3-1 (or the pseudogene TRBV3-2) with TRBJ2-7, with TRBD2 matching over 13 bases. CDR1 is LGHDT, CDR2 YNNKEL, per germline (reference sequence). Trimming took 0 bases from V and 3 from J; bases not matched to a gene: 5. CDR3 length: 17 amino acids. The CDR3 loop is CASSQDRGLAGIYEQYF. In nucleotides, the CDR3 is TGTGCCAGCAGCCAAGATCGGGGACTAGCGGGAATCTACGAGCAGTACTTC.

The chain uses TRBV19 and TRBJ1-1; 7 bases align to TRBD1. CDR1 and CDR2 (germline): LNHDA, SQIVND (reference sequence). After removal of 5 bases from V and 4 bases from J, the junction contained 7 bases not matched to a gene. The CDR3 consists of 14 residues. The CDR3 DNA reads as TGTGCCAGTAGTGGATCGACAGGGTCCACTGAAGCTTTCTTT. It yields the protein CASSGSTGSTEAFF. Variable domain in full (rest from reference TRBV19 and TRBJ1-1): DGGITQSPKYLFRKEGQNVTLSCEQNLNHDAMYWYRQDPGQGLRLIYYSQIVNDFQKGDIAEGYSVSREKKESFPLTVTSAQKNPTAFYLCASSGSTGSTEAFFGQGTRLTVV.

The chain is built from TRBV19 and TRBJ1-5, with 9 bases matching TRBD1. The length of the CDR3 is 14 residues. Germline V gene sequence: CDR1 LNHDA, CDR2 SQIVND (reference sequence). J gave up 11 bases and V 2 bases, and 7 bases lay outside the gene matches. DNA of the CDR3: TGTGCCAGTAGTATACTCACAGGGGGCGGATCCCAGCATTTT. Protein: CASSILTGGGSQHF.

The chain links TRBV7-2 to TRBJ2-7, with TRBD2 as a possible D gene (7 bases). The germline V gene encodes CDR1 SGHTA and CDR2 FQGNSA. V lost 0 bases and J lost 4, with 10 bases in between. The CDR3 is 14 amino acids. CDR3 DNA sequence: TGTGCCAGCAGCTTAGCGGGGGGGCGGTACGAGCAGTACTTC. It codes for CASSLAGGRYEQYF.

V and J are TRBV18 and TRBJ2-5; TRBD1 agrees at 8 bases. Unmatched junction bases numbered 6, after V lost 3 bases and J lost 0 bases. This CDR3 is built from 16 residues. Germline V gene data show CDR1 as KGHSH and CDR2 as LQKENI. The CDR3 sequence is CASSPPTGGYQETQYF. The CDR3 nucleotides read TGTGCCAGCTCACCGCCAACAGGGGGTTACCAAGAGACCCAGTACTTC.

V usage is TRBV7-2 and J usage is TRBJ1-2, with 8 bases aligning to TRBD1. Germline lookup yields CDR1 SGHTA and CDR2 FQGNSA. The CDR3 has 14 amino acids. V gave up 5 bases and J gave up 5 bases; unmatched junction bases: 7. The CDR3 nucleotides read TGTGCCAGCAGCCAAGGACAGGGCTTATATGGCTACACCTTC. Amino acid sequence: CASSQGQGLYGYTF.